This TCR beta chain emerged from a study of T cell responses to AZD1222 COVID-19 vaccine. For the study at large: Recipients boosted at about 4 weeks or about 12 weeks are pooled. Findings and caveats of the study: The study found Spike-specific TCR breadth and depth rose after two AZD1222 doses. Donors were mostly white British, more females; clonal diversity possibly underestimated. Only 5 to 7 AZD1222 recipients tested seropositive at baseline.

This clone was counted a single time. Its antigen is not identified. Repertoires were generated with immunoSEQ multiplex PCR, while TCRdb's copy carries only in-frame clones and drops some. In the table there are approximately 80,000 clones, 87% of which are singletons. The CDR3 loop spans 15 amino acids. Trimming shortened V by 5 bases and J by 0 bases, and 13 bases separated the two germline ends. From germline, CDR1 is SGHTA and CDR2 FQGNSA. The gene calls are TRBV7-2 and TRBJ2-5, with D perhaps TRBD2 (5 bases). This material consisted of peripheral blood, taken on day 0 of AZD1222 vaccination. This receptor was obtained from an adult in good health. The DNA for the CDR3 is TGTGCCAGCAGCCGGCGAGAGCGGCACCAAGAGACCCAGTACTTC. Translating it yields CASSRRERHQETQYF. Full variable domain (outside the CDR3, taken from reference TRBV7-2 and TRBJ2-5): GAGVSQSPSNKVTEKGKDVELRCDPISGHTALYWYRQSLGQGLEFLIYFQGNSAPDKSGLPSDRFSAERTGGSVSTLTIQRTQQEDSAVYLCASSRRERHQETQYFGPGTRLLVL.